This TCR beta chain was documented in a study of blood T cell repertoires in COVID-19. Sequenced by immunoSEQ multiplex PCR; TCRdb stores in-frame clones only, minus some. The repertoire holds about 200,000 clones, approximately 91% seen once, with less than 7.5% in the top ten. CDR1 and CDR2 from the germline V gene are MNHEY and SMNVEV (reference sequence). The V and J ends lost 2 bases and 8 bases respectively, with 7 bases between them. The CDR3 covers 12 residues. The TCR sequence derives from a man aged 60 to 69 who had recovered from COVID-19. The rearrangement uses TRBV27 and TRBJ2-1; unclear D gene. Sequenced: peripheral blood. The CDR3 DNA sequence: TGTGCCAGCAGTTTAACTCCGGATGAGCAGTTCTTC. Its protein product is CASSLTPDEQFF.